Below, 7 T cell receptor beta chains from the same sample are listed, as sequenced in a study of T cell changes during pregnancy in multiple sclerosis. Here immunoSEQ multiplex PCR was the method, and the copy in TCRdb shows in-frame clones only, minus some. The table records just over 20,000 clones, approximately 90% of them present only once. The specimen comprised CD8+ T cells from peripheral blood mononuclear cells, sampled in the second trimester of pregnancy. Receptors were obtained from a female donor in good health, enrolled as a control in a pregnancy study.

This sequence joins TRBV9 and TRBJ1-2, with 7 nucleotides matching TRBD1. The CDR3 extends over 15 amino acids. Trimming removed 1 base from V and 4 bases from J; junction bases left unmatched: 7. Germline V gives CDR1 SGDLS, CDR2 YYNGEE. Written as DNA, the CDR3 is TGTGCCAGCAGCGTAATACAGGGGAGTCCCTATGGCTACACCTTC. It encodes CASSVIQGSPYGYTF.

The V gene is TRBV7-9, the J gene TRBJ2-1; 14 bases match TRBD2. V gave up 2 bases and J gave up 6 bases; unmatched junction bases: 6. The CDR3 totals 17 residues. Per the germline V gene, CDR1 is SEHNR and CDR2 is FQNEAQ (reference sequence). This chain's CDR3 is CASSLLGTSGRGNEQFF. As DNA, the CDR3 is TGTGCCAGCAGCTTATTGGGGACTAGCGGGAGAGGCAATGAGCAGTTCTTC.

DNA of the CDR3: TGTGCCAGCAGCCACCCTGTGACAGGGCCACTGGCGGGAGGGACAGATACGCAGTATTTT. Translation gives CASSHPVTGPLAGGTDTQYF. The chain couples TRBV9 to TRBJ2-3; 9 nucleotides align to TRBD2. The CDR3 length is 20 residues. V lost 4 bases and J lost 3; bases outside the gene matches: 21. Germline values: CDR1 SGDLS, CDR2 YYNGEE.

The chain is built from TRBV27 and TRBJ2-2; 7 nucleotides line up with TRBD1. Germline CDR1 reads MNHEY; CDR2 reads SMNVEV (reference sequence). The CDR3 consists of 13 residues. The V segment lost 5 bases and the J segment 5 bases; nucleotides outside the gene matches: 2. The CDR3 bases are TGTGCCAGCAGTCTGACAGGGACCGGGGAGCTGTTTTTT. This gives the protein CASSLTGTGELFF.

This chain uses TRBV19 with TRBJ2-6; the match to TRBD1 covers 8 bases. The germline gives CDR1 LNHDA, CDR2 SQIVND (reference sequence). This CDR3 has 15 residues. J was trimmed by 4 bases and V by 5 bases; bases with no gene match: 4. CDR3 DNA sequence: TGTGCCAGTAGTGCGACAGGGGTAGGGGCCAACGTCCTGACTTTC. Protein: CASSATGVGANVLTF.

The chain employs TRBV7-9 and TRBJ2-3; 13 nucleotides agree with TRBD2. This CDR3 has 18 residues. V shed 1 base and J 1 base; nucleotides not matched to a gene: 5. Germline V lookup: CDR1 SEHNR, CDR2 FQNEAQ (reference sequence). The DNA of the CDR3 is TGTGCCAGCAGCTTAGGGGGGACTAGCGGGACGCGCACAGATACGCAGTATTTT. As protein: CASSLGGTSGTRTDTQYF.

J is TRBJ2-7 and V is TRBV4-1, with 9 positions matching TRBD2. The germline CDR1 and CDR2 sequences are MGHRA and YSYEKL. J was trimmed by 0 bases and V by 0 bases; bases with no gene match: 6. CDR3 size: 17 residues. The CDR3 here is CASSQDIAGASSYEQYF. CDR3 DNA: TGCGCCAGCAGCCAAGATATAGCGGGGGCCAGCTCCTACGAGCAGTACTTC.